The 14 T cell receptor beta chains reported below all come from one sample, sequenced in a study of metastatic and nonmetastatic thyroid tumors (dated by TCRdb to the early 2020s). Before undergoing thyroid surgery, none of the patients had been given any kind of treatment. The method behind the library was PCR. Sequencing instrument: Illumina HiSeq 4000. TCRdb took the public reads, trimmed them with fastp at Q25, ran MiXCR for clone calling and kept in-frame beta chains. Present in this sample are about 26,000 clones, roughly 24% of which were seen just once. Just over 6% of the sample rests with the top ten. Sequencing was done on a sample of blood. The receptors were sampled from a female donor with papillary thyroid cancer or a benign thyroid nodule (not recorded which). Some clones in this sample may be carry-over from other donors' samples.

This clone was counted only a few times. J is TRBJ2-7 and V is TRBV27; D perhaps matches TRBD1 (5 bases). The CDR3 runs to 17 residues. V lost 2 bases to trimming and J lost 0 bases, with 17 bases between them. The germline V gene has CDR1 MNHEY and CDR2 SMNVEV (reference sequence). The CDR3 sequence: CASSLGAWRPSSYEQYF. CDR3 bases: TGTGCCAGCAGTTTAGGGGCGTGGCGGCCGAGCTCCTACGAGCAGTACTTC.

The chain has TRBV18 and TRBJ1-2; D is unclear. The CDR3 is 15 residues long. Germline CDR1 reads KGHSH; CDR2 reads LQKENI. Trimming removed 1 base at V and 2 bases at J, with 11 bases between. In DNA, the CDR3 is TGTGCCAGCTCACCACGGCTTGAGTCAAACTATGGCTACACCTTC. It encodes CASSPRLESNYGYTF.

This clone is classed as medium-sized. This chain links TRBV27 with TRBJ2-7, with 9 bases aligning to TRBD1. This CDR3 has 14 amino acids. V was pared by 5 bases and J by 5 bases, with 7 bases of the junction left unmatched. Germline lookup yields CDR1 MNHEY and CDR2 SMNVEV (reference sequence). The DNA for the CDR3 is TGTGCCAGCAGTCCAGCCGGGACAGGGCACGAGCAGTACTTC. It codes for CASSPAGTGHEQYF.

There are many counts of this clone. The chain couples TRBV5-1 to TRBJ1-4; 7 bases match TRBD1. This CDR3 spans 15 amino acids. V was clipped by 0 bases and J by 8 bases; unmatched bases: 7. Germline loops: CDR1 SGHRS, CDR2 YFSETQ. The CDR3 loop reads CASSLVAGGGEKLFF. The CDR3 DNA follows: TGCGCCAGCAGCTTGGTGGCAGGGGGAGGAGAAAAACTGTTTTTT.

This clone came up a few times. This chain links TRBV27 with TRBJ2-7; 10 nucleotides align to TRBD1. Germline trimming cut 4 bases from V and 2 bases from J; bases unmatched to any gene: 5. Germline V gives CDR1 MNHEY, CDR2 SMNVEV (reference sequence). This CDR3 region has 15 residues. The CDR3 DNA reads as TGTGCCAGCAGTTCCGCGGGACAGGGGACCTACGAGCAGTACTTC. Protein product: CASSSAGQGTYEQYF.

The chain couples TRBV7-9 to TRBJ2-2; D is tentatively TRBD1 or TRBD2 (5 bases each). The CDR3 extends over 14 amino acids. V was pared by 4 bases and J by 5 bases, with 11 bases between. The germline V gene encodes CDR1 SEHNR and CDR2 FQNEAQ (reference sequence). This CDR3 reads CASSSGPQTGELFF. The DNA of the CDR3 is TGTGCCAGCAGCTCGGGACCCCAGACCGGGGAGCTGTTTTTT.

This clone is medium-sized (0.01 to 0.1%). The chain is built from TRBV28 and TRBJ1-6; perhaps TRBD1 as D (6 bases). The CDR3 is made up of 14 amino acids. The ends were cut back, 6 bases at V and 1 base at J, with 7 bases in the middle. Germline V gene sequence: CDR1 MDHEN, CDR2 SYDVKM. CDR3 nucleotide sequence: TGTGCCAGCAGGACAGGTTCCTATAATTCACCCCTCCACTTT. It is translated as CASRTGSYNSPLHF.

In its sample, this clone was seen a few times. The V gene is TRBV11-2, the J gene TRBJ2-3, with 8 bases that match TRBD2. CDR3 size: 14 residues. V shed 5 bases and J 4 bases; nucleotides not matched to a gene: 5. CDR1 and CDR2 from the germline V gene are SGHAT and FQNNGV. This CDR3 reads CASSPGLASDTQYF. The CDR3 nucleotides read TGTGCCAGCAGCCCCGGACTAGCTTCAGATACGCAGTATTTT.

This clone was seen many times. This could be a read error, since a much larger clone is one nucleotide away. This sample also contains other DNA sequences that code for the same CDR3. CDR3: CASSMVLNYGYTF. As DNA, the CDR3 is TGTGCTAGCAGTATGGTACTTAACTATGGCTACACCTTC. V and J are TRBV12-3 or TRBV12-4 and TRBJ1-2; the D is unclear. This CDR3 spans 13 amino acids.

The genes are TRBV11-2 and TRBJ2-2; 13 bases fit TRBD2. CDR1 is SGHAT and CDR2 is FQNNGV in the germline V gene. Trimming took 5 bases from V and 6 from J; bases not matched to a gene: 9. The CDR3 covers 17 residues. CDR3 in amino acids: CASSRTSGSWAAGELFF. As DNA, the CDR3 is TGTGCCAGCAGCCGGACTAGCGGGAGTTGGGCTGCCGGGGAGCTGTTTTTT.

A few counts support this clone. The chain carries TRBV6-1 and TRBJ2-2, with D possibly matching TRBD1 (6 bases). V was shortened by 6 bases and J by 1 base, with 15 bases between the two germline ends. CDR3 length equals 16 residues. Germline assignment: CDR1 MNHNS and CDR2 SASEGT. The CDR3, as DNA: TGTGCCAGCAGCAGGGGACATACCCAGAACACCGGGGAGCTGTTTTTT. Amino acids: CASSRGHTQNTGELFF.

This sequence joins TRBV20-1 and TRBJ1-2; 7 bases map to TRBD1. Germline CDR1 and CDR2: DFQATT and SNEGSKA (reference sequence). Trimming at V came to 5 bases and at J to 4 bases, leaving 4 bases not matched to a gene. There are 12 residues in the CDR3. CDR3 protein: CSARQGTYGYTF. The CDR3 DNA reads TGCAGTGCTCGACAGGGAACCTATGGCTACACCTTC.

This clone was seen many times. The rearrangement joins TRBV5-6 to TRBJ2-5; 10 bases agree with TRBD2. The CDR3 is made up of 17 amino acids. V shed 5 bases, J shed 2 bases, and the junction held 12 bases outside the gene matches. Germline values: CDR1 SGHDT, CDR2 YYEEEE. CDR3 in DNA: TGTGCCAGCAGTTCCTTACTTAGCGGGAGGACACAAGAGACCCAGTACTTC. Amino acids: CASSSLLSGRTQETQYF.

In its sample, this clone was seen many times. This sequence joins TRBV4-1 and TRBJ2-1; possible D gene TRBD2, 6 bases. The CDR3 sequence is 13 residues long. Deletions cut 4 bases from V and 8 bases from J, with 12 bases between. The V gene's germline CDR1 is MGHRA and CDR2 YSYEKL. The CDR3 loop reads CASSLVTGDEQFF. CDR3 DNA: TGCGCCAGCAGCCTTGTAACGGGAGATGAGCAGTTCTTC.